This TCR beta chain was documented in a study of radiation and T cells in renal cell carcinoma. General study results and limits: Top tumor clonotypes rose in blood 2 weeks post-radiation, then contracted.

Concerning this clone: Its antigen is as yet unknown.

Sequencing was performed with immunoSEQ multiplex PCR; in TCRdb, only in-frame clones are kept and a portion is missing. Of approximately 80,000 clones listed, 89% are singletons. The germline gives CDR1 SGHKS, CDR2 YYEKEE (reference sequence). Trimming shortened V by 1 base and J by 0 bases, and 10 bases separated the two germline ends. The length of the CDR3 is 16 residues. Time point of the sample: blood 4 weeks post-SBRT, at nephrectomy. Treatment defined: 15 Gy SBRT to primary tumor, nephrectomy 4 weeks later. Nephrectomy followed 15 Gy stereotactic body radiation by 4 weeks. Radiation-treated patients gave blood at baseline, week 2 and week 4. The tumor was a clear cell renal cell carcinoma.

The source of this sequence is a woman in her sixties or seventies with renal cell carcinoma. The source material was blood, sampled from a patient whose treatment included radiotherapy and nephrectomy. The rearrangement uses TRBV5-5 and TRBJ2-2; no reliable D call. The DNA for the CDR3 is TGTGCCAGCAGCTTGCTGTTCGAGCCGAACACCGGGGAGCTGTTTTTT. It is translated as CASSLLFEPNTGELFF. Full variable domain (remainder filled in from reference TRBV5-5 and TRBJ2-2): DAGVTQSPTHLIKTRGQQVTLRCSPISGHKSVSWYQQVLGQGPQFIFQYYEKEERGRGNFPDRFSARQFPNYSSELNVNALLLGDSALYLCASSLLFEPNTGELFFGEGSRLTVL.